The sequence of this T cell receptor beta chain was determined in a study of human T cells and chemical hapten exposure. Study background: Enrolled patients were predominantly female and had alopecia areata, totalis or universalis.

Per the study methods: A typical sample had 75,000 to 100,000 TCRs, with about 23,224 to 750,000 overall. TCRdb passed the RACE reads through MiXCR, listing each CDR3 protein once. These V and J calls derive from TCRdb rather than the authors' analysis. The sample records about 190,000 distinct CDR3 sequences, under 30% being singletons. The CDR3 is 13 amino acids. Germline V gene sequence: CDR1 SGHNT, CDR2 YYREEE (reference sequence). V dropped 4 bases and J dropped 7 bases, with 12 bases sitting between them. The sample's time point: patch test 3, about 24 weeks after DPC sensitization. Treatment meaning: therapeutic diphenylcyclopropenone sensitization with weekly scalp DPC. Blood sampling occurred before each patch-test application. RNA extraction used unfractionated whole blood as the source of total RNA.

The source was whole blood, collected in connection with sensitization to the hapten diphenylcyclopropenone (DPC). The clonotype comes from a middle-aged woman with alopecia areata. Some clones in this sample may be carry-over from other donors' samples. The V gene is TRBV5-4, the J gene TRBJ1-5; D gene uncertain. CDR3 sequence reads: CASSAGVRQPQHF. The CDR3 bases are TGTGCCAGCAGCGCCGGGGTACGGCAGCCCCAGCATTTT.